Below, 9 T cell receptor beta chains from the same sample are listed, as sequenced in a study of blood T cell repertoires in COVID-19. Profiling relied on immunoSEQ multiplex PCR, and the TCRdb table lists in-frame clones only, not all of them. In the table there are hundreds of thousands of clones, approximately 92% of which are singletons. The specimen sequenced was PBMCs or T cells enriched from blood (not recorded which). The receptors shown here come from a man aged 30-40 years who had recovered from COVID-19.

The chain carries TRBV6-4 and TRBJ2-3; TRBD2 aligns across 12 bases. With V trimmed by 4 bases and J by 5 bases, 10 bases remained unmatched. From germline, CDR1 is MRHNA and CDR2 SNTAGT. This CDR3 has 17 amino acids. For the CDR3, the DNA is TGTGCCAGCAGTGCCTCGCTAGCGGGAGGGAGTGGAGATACGCAGTATTTT. Translated, it gives CASSASLAGGSGDTQYF.

About this clone: Different DNA sequences within this sample yield the same CDR3. CDR3 sequence reads: CASSIAVNQPQHF. In DNA form, the CDR3 reads TGTGCCAGTAGTATAGCAGTCAATCAGCCCCAGCATTTT. V usage is TRBV19 and J usage is TRBJ1-5; D remains ambiguous. The V gene lost 1 base and the J gene lost 3 bases, with 4 bases spanning the gap. Germline V lookup: CDR1 LNHDA, CDR2 SQIVND (reference sequence). The CDR3 length is 13 residues.

V usage is TRBV9 and J usage is TRBJ1-2; no definite D call. In germline, CDR1 is SGDLS, CDR2 YYNGEE. CDR3 length: 14 amino acids. V lost 6 bases and J lost 4, with 16 bases in between. The CDR3 DNA reads as TGTGCCAGCACCTTGGGATTAGGGAGCTATGGCTACACCTTC. This encodes CASTLGLGSYGYTF.

The chain is built from TRBV2 and TRBJ1-1; D gene unclear. The CDR3 length is 12 residues. Germline V gene sequence: CDR1 SNHLY, CDR2 FYNNEI. Trimming pared 7 bases from V and 0 bases from J, leaving 6 bases between. The CDR3 coding sequence is TGTGCCAGCATACCAGTGAACACTGAAGCTTTCTTT. Translating gives CASIPVNTEAFF.

The chain employs TRBV10-3 and TRBJ1-2; 8 bases match TRBD1. The CDR3 covers 15 residues. Germline V gene lookup returns CDR1 ENHRY and CDR2 SYGVKD. With 3 bases clipped from V and 6 bases from J, the junction kept 9 bases outside the gene matches. The CDR3 loop reads CAISDLGQGGNGYTF. The CDR3 bases are TGTGCCATCAGTGACCTCGGACAGGGTGGAAATGGCTACACCTTC.

The chain links TRBV10-2 to TRBJ2-7; 12 positions match TRBD1. Germline-derived CDR1 and CDR2 are WSHSY and SAAADI. This CDR3 is 15 amino acids long. V was pared by 6 bases and J by 4 bases, with 7 bases of the junction left unmatched. CDR3 loop: CASSLTGQGAYEQYF. CDR3 coding DNA: TGCGCCAGCAGCCTAACGGGACAGGGGGCTTACGAGCAGTACTTC.

The chain links TRBV2 to TRBJ2-3; TRBD1 matches at 11 bases. The length of the CDR3 is 15 residues. After removal of 6 bases from V and 4 bases from J, the junction contained 6 bases not matched to a gene. Germline V gives CDR1 SNHLY, CDR2 FYNNEI. CDR3 loop: CASRAGTGGPDTQYF. CDR3 coding DNA: TGTGCCAGCAGAGCCGGGACAGGGGGACCAGATACGCAGTATTTT.

Only a few counts were recorded for this clone. The V and J genes are TRBV2 and TRBJ2-3, with TRBD1 matching 7 bases. J gave up 5 bases and V 0 bases, and 2 bases lay outside the gene matches. This CDR3 is 14 amino acids long. Germline CDR1 is SNHLY and CDR2 is FYNNEI. The CDR3 bases are TGTGCCAGCAGTGAAGCGCGACAGGGAGATACGCAGTATTTT. It specifies CASSEARQGDTQYF.

The V and J genes are TRBV4-1 and TRBJ1-6; TRBD1 aligns across 9 bases. CDR1 and CDR2 (germline): MGHRA, YSYEKL. This CDR3 has 17 residues. With 0 bases clipped from V and 1 base from J, the junction kept 1 base outside the gene matches. This CDR3 reads CASSQEGQGSYNSPLHF. The CDR3 bases are TGCGCCAGCAGCCAAGAGGGACAGGGATCCTATAATTCACCCCTCCACTTT.